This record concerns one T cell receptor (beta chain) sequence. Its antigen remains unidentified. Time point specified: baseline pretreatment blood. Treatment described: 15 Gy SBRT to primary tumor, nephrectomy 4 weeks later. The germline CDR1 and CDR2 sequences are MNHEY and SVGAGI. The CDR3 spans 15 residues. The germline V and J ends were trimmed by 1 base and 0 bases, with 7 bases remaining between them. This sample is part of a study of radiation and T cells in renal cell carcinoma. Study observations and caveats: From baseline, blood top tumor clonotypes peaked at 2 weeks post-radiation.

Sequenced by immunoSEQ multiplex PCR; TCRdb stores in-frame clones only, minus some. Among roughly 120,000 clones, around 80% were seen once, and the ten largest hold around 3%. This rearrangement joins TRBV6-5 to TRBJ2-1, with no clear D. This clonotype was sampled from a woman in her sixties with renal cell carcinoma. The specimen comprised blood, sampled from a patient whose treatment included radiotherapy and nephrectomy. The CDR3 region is CASSYLSGSYNEQFF. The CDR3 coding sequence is TGTGCCAGCAGTTACTTATCGGGCTCCTACAATGAGCAGTTCTTC.